This T cell receptor beta chain emerged from a study of OX40 agonist ivuxolimab in advanced cancers. At the level of the study: Patients with prior anti-PD-1, anti-PD-L1 or anti-CTLA-4 therapy were eligible; 40% had some. The study reported partial responses in three patients: one hepatocellular carcinoma, two cutaneous melanoma. Study-wide results and limits: Also present in some nonresponders was a low level of normalized T-cell clonal expansion.

Peripheral blood came from all dose cohorts at three timepoints. The CDR3 covers 15 residues. Germline assignment: CDR1 SGHDT and CDR2 YYEEEE. Trimming cost V 1 base and J 5 bases, with 15 bases left between them. Notes on this clone: What it binds is unknown.

The protocol was immunoSEQ multiplex PCR, while the TCRdb copy is restricted to in-frame clones and leaves out a portion. The table has about 20,000 clones, just over 90% seen once; the top ten hold over 50%. V usage is TRBV5-6 and J usage is TRBJ1-1; possibly TRBD1 for D (5 bases). The sample in question was CD4+ or CD8+ T cells sorted from blood, obtained in a trial of the OX40 agonist ivuxolimab. This receptor was taken from an adult with an advanced solid tumor such as melanoma, head and neck, liver or kidney cancer. The CDR3 coding sequence is TGTGCCAGCAGCTTGTTAAGAGGGGTGGATACTGAAGCTTTCTTT. Protein: CASSLLRGVDTEAFF.